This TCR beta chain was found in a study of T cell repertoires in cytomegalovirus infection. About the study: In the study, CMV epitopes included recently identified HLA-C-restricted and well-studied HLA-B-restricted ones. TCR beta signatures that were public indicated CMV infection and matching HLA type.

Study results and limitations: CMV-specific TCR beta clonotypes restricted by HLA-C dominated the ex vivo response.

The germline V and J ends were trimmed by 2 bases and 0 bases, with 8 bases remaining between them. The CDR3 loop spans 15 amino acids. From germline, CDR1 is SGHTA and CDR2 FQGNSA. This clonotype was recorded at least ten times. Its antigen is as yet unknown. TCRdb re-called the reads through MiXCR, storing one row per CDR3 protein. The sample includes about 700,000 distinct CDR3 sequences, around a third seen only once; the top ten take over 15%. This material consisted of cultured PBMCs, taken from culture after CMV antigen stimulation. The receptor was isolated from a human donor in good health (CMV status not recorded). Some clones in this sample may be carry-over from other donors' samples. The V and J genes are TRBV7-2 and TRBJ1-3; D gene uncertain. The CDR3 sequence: CASSLTTNSGNTIYF. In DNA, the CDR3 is TGTGCCAGCAGCTTAACCACAAACTCTGGAAACACCATATATTTT.